Sequencing of this T cell receptor beta chain was carried out in a study of T-cell reconstitution after alpha-beta-depleted transplantation in children. A library of TCRbeta sequences, prepared with unique molecular identifiers, was generated. Via MiXCR, TCRdb re-called the PCR reads, giving one row per CDR3 protein. The sample includes 700,000 to 850,000 distinct CDR3 sequences, approximately 15% of them seen just once. V lost 2 bases and J lost 1, with 7 bases in between. CDR3 size: 13 residues. Germline V lookup: CDR1 DFQATT, CDR2 SNEGSKA (reference sequence). Study-wide results and caveats: Where some patients showed high TCRbeta diversity at day 60, it came from recipient T cells and thymic progenitors that had survived. Expanded graft clones, several hundred of them, were reportedly the source of alpha-beta T cells about two months after transplant. The main origin of T-cell counts and diversity one year after transplant was newly produced T cells.

In its sample, this clonotype was seen a few times. The antigen is not known. The TCR comes from a male patient between 5 and 17 years old who had a stem cell transplant for acute lymphoblastic leukemia, so the T cells may come from the graft donor. The sample here was PBMCs, mostly from graft donor cells, taken 360 days after TCRalphabeta/CD19-depleted stem cell transplant. The chain recombines TRBV20-1 with TRBJ2-3, with unresolved D. Here the CDR3 DNA reads TGCAGTGCTAGAATGGGCGGCACAGATACGCAGTATTTT. Its protein product is CSARMGGTDTQYF.